The subject of this entry is one T cell receptor (beta chain). These data come from a study of blood T cell repertoires in COVID-19. This table comes from immunoSEQ multiplex PCR, and its TCRdb copy is limited to in-frame clones, with some not included. Among some 400,000 clones listed, about 90% were seen once. Germline assignment: CDR1 SGDLS and CDR2 YYNGEE. This CDR3 comprises 15 residues. V was clipped by 2 bases and J by 0 bases; unmatched bases: 4. The V call is TRBV9, the J call TRBJ2-7; 8 nucleotides agree with TRBD2. Sequencing used peripheral blood. This sequence originates from a woman under 40 with COVID-19, enrolled during active disease. CDR3 DNA sequence: TGTGCCAGCAGCGTCGAGGGGACTAGCTCCTACGAGCAGTACTTC. It is translated as CASSVEGTSSYEQYF.